Listed here are 31 T cell receptor beta chains from one sample, sequenced in a study of cytomegalovirus exposure and HLA in healthy donors listed by TCRdb under 2017. Library construction relied on the immunoSEQ multiplex PCR assay. The multiplex PCR relied on a mix of 60 forward primers for TCR Vbeta segments and 13 reverse primers for TCR Jbeta segments. TCRdb's version of the immuneACCESS table is confined to in-frame rearrangements and falls short of the full clone set. An unresolved V gene accounts for under half of the shortfall where checked; the remainder is of unknown origin. In all, the sample holds about 130,000 clones, and more than 80% of those were seen once. The ten largest make up about 7% of the sample. The specimen was PBMCs. All receptors come from a woman younger than 45 in good health and CMV-seropositive.

The rearrangement uses TRBV29-1 and TRBJ1-2, with D hard to call. Trimming took 4 bases from V and 8 from J, leaving 14 bases between them. The CDR3 is made up of 12 amino acids. Germline V gives CDR1 SQVTM, CDR2 ANQGSEA. The DNA of the CDR3 is TGCAGCGTTGCCGGAGGTGGCGGGGGCTACACCTTC. This translates into CSVAGGGGGYTF.

The chain recombines TRBV9 with TRBJ1-3, with 11 nucleotides matching TRBD1. Trimming at V came to 4 bases and at J to 3 bases, leaving 6 bases not matched to a gene. This CDR3 is built from 16 residues. Germline CDR1 is SGDLS and CDR2 is YYNGEE. Here the CDR3 DNA reads TGTGCCAGCAGCTCCCAGGGACAGGGGGTTGGAAACACCATATATTTT. Translation gives CASSSQGQGVGNTIYF.

Points on this clone: The germline gene is not matched at one end of the junction; a read error may be the cause. The J gene is TRBJ1-2, the V gene TRBV7-9, with D possibly matching TRBD1 (6 bases). From germline, CDR1 is SEHNR and CDR2 FQNEAQ (reference sequence). The CDR3 totals 13 residues. The CDR3 DNA reads TGTTCCAGCAGCTCCCGGGCCCAGGGGGGCTACACCTTC. Translating gives CSSSSRAQGGYTF. Supplemented by reference TRBV7-9 and TRBJ1-2, the full variable domain reads DTGVSQNPRHKITKRGQNVTFRCDPISEHNRLYWYRQTLGQGPEFLTYFQNEAQLEKSRLLSDRFSAERPKGSFSTLEIQRTEQGDSAMYLCSSSSRAQGGYTFGSGTRLTVV.

This chain uses TRBV6-1 with TRBJ2-1; D is unclear. The germline V gene encodes CDR1 MNHNS and CDR2 SASEGT. The ends were cut back, 8 bases at V and 6 bases at J, with 14 bases in the middle. The CDR3 has 13 residues. As DNA, the CDR3 is TGTGCCAGCGTAAAGCTAACTCGCAATGAGCAGTTCTTC. Translated, it gives CASVKLTRNEQFF.

The chain employs TRBV2 and TRBJ2-1; a weak D match, TRBD1 (6 bases). The CDR3 extends over 16 amino acids. CDR1 and CDR2 (germline): SNHLY, FYNNEI. Trimming shortened V by 7 bases and J by 0 bases, and 16 bases separated the two germline ends. In nucleotides, the CDR3 is TGTGCCAGCACCGAATCAACAGGGAGCTCCTACAATGAGCAGTTCTTC. It codes for CASTESTGSSYNEQFF. Complete variable domain (other parts from reference TRBV2 and TRBJ2-1): EPEVTQTPSHQVTQMGQEVILRCVPISNHLYFYWYRQILGQKVEFLVSFYNNEISEKSEIFDDQFSVERPDGSNFTLKIRSTKLEDSAMYFCASTESTGSSYNEQFFGPGTRLTVL.

The chain uses TRBV2 and TRBJ2-5; D is undetermined. The J call is in doubt because the DNA end fits TRBJ2-7 better. Per germline, CDR1 SNHLY and CDR2 FYNNEI. This CDR3 region has 13 residues. In nucleotides, the CDR3 is TGTGCCAGCAGTGAAAGGCGGAACTACGAGCAGTACTTC. This encodes CASSERRNYEQYF.

The CDR3: CASSLSAGMDQPQHF. CDR3 coding DNA: TGTGCCAGCAGTTTATCGGCAGGGATGGATCAGCCCCAGCATTTT. The chain carries TRBV28 and TRBJ1-5; TRBD1 is a possible D gene (5 bases). Germline CDR1 and CDR2: MDHEN and SYDVKM. The V end lost 1 base, the J end lost 5 bases, and 12 bases lay between the germline ends. The CDR3 is 15 residues long.

The V call is TRBV5-4, the J call TRBJ2-2; 7 positions match TRBD2. CDR1 and CDR2 from the germline V gene are SGHNT and YYREEE (reference sequence). V was clipped by 3 bases and J by 0 bases; unmatched bases: 11. This CDR3 region has 18 residues. CDR3 nucleotides: TGTGCCAGCAGCTCCCGAGGCGGGGGTCCCGCGAACACCGGGGAGCTGTTTTTT. Its protein is CASSSRGGGPANTGELFF.

This clone was observed a few times. This chain connects TRBV15 to TRBJ2-6, with D possibly TRBD1 on 6 matching bases. The CDR3 runs 15 residues. From germline, CDR1 is LNHNV and CDR2 YYDKDF (reference sequence). V shed 6 bases and J shed 0 bases, with 9 bases lying between them. CDR3 protein: CATSPTGSGANVLTF. CDR3 in DNA: TGTGCCACCAGTCCGACAGGCTCTGGGGCCAACGTCCTGACTTTC.

The V gene is TRBV5-4, the J gene TRBJ2-7; 7 bases match TRBD1. Germline assignment: CDR1 SGHNT and CDR2 YYREEE (reference sequence). The CDR3 consists of 13 residues. Trimming cost V 4 bases and J 6 bases; bases outside gene matches: 7. As DNA, the CDR3 is TGTGCCAGCAGCCCTGACAGGGCGTTCGAGCAGTACTTC. As protein: CASSPDRAFEQYF.

The chain combines TRBV12-2 with TRBJ1-2. TRBV12-2 is marked as a pseudogene. The CDR3 is 19 residues long. The CDR3: CASPPLAEGGKGSNYGYTF. The CDR3 region has the DNA TGTGCAAGTCCCCCCTTAGCGGAGGGAGGGAAGGGCTCGAACTATGGCTACACCTTC.

The chain combines TRBV7-9 with TRBJ2-5; D may be TRBD1 (6 bases). The germline gives CDR1 SEHNR, CDR2 FQNEAQ (reference sequence). V was clipped by 1 base and J by 4 bases, with 10 bases between them. The CDR3 consists of 14 residues. The CDR3 DNA is TGTGCCAGCAGCTTAGTCGCCAGGGGAGAGACCCAGTACTTC. Translating it yields CASSLVARGETQYF.

The count of this clone is one. The junction differs from germline at one of its ends, possibly a read error. Other DNA sequences in this sample translate to the same CDR3. This chain joins TRBV5-1 and TRBJ1-1; unclear D gene. The CDR3 consists of 14 residues. CDR1 is SGHRS and CDR2 is YFSETQ in the germline V gene. In DNA form, the CDR3 reads TGCGCCAGCAGCTTGGGGGCCGCAAACACCGAAGCTTTCTTT. Translating gives CASSLGAANTEAFF. Complete variable domain (other parts from reference TRBV5-1 and TRBJ1-1): KAGVTQTPRYLIKTRGQQVTLSCSPISGHRSVSWYQQTPGQGLQFLFEYFSETQRNKGNFPGRFSGRQFSNSRSEMNVSTLELGDSALYLCASSLGAANTEAFFGQGTRLTVV.

This clone has just a few counts. V gene TRBV6-4 combines with J gene TRBJ2-1, with no clear D. The V gene lost 3 bases and the J gene lost 8 bases, with 11 bases spanning the gap. The CDR3 is made up of 13 amino acids. CDR1 is MRHNA and CDR2 is SNTAGT in the germline V gene. The CDR3 reads CASSESERDEQFF. DNA for the CDR3: TGTGCCAGCAGTGAGTCAGAGCGCGATGAGCAGTTCTTC.

The rearrangement joins TRBV5-1 to TRBJ2-3; 9 nucleotides line up with TRBD2. In germline, CDR1 is SGHRS, CDR2 YFSETQ. The CDR3 consists of 16 residues. Germline trimming cut 4 bases from V and 2 bases from J; bases unmatched to any gene: 8. Written as DNA, the CDR3 is TGCGCCAGCAGCCTAAGGACTAGCGCCATCACAGATACGCAGTATTTT. Translated, it gives CASSLRTSAITDTQYF.

The chain recombines TRBV27 with TRBJ2-7; TRBD1 agrees at 10 bases. Germline values: CDR1 MNHEY, CDR2 SMNVEV (reference sequence). This CDR3 is 14 amino acids long. With V trimmed by 2 bases and J by 5 bases, 3 bases remained unmatched. The CDR3 protein is CASSLRTGGNEQYF. Here the CDR3 DNA reads TGTGCCAGCAGTTTACGGACAGGGGGGAACGAGCAGTACTTC.

The genes are TRBV7-9 and TRBJ2-2; 10 bases align to TRBD1. The CDR3 spans 16 residues. V shed 4 bases, J shed 7 bases, and the junction held 9 bases outside the gene matches. The germline V gene has CDR1 SEHNR and CDR2 FQNEAQ (reference sequence). CDR3 sequence: CASSSTRDRGHGELFF. The CDR3 DNA reads TGTGCCAGCAGCTCCACGCGGGACAGGGGACACGGGGAGCTGTTTTTT.

The chain links TRBV9 to TRBJ2-3; D may be TRBD1 (8 bases). The V gene lost 4 bases and the J gene lost 5 bases, with 14 bases spanning the gap. This CDR3 has 14 amino acids. CDR1 SGDLS and CDR2 YYNGEE come from the germline V gene. CDR3 nucleotide sequence: TGTGCCAGCAGCTCACAGGGGGAGGGAGATACGCAGTATTTT. Protein: CASSSQGEGDTQYF.

The genes are TRBV5-1 and TRBJ2-3; the D gene is possibly TRBD1 (6 bases). V was trimmed by 0 bases and J by 7 bases, leaving 9 bases between them. From germline, CDR1 is SGHRS and CDR2 YFSETQ. CDR3 length: 13 amino acids. The CDR3 reads CASSLGDTNTQYF. CDR3 nucleotide sequence: TGCGCCAGCAGCTTGGGGGACACCAATACGCAGTATTTT. The whole variable domain, remainder taken from reference TRBV5-1 and TRBJ2-3, is KAGVTQTPRYLIKTRGQQVTLSCSPISGHRSVSWYQQTPGQGLQFLFEYFSETQRNKGNFPGRFSGRQFSNSRSEMNVSTLELGDSALYLCASSLGDTNTQYFGPGTRLTVL.

This clone was observed a single time. The gene calls are TRBV5-1 and TRBJ2-3, with D unresolved. The germline CDR1 and CDR2 sequences are SGHRS and YFSETQ. The CDR3 has 16 residues. The V and J ends lost 3 bases and 1 base respectively, with 15 bases between them. In DNA, the CDR3 is TGCGCCAGCAGCTCCGCCCCCCTCCAGGGCACAGATACGCAGTATTTT. It specifies CASSSAPLQGTDTQYF.

The chain couples TRBV9 to TRBJ1-1; tentative D call: TRBD1 (5 bases). Germline CDR1 SGDLS, CDR2 YYNGEE. CDR3 size: 14 residues. Trimming left V 4 bases short and J 1 base short, with 11 bases between. The CDR3 reads CASSLTGGNTEAFF. CDR3 nucleotides: TGTGCCAGCAGCCTAACAGGCGGGAACACTGAAGCTTTCTTT.

The DNA of the CDR3 is TGTGCCAGCAAGGCTACCGCGGGGGATGGCTACACCTTC. Translating gives CASKATAGDGYTF. The chain joins TRBV2 to TRBJ1-2; D perhaps matches TRBD1 (5 bases). Looked up from germline, CDR1 is SNHLY and CDR2 is FYNNEI. This CDR3 spans 13 amino acids. Trimming stripped 7 bases from V and 6 bases from J, with 15 bases between.

The rearrangement joins TRBV18 to TRBJ2-7; the match to TRBD1 covers 7 bases. Germline trimming cut 3 bases from V and 2 bases from J; bases unmatched to any gene: 4. The CDR3 sequence is 14 residues long. Per germline, CDR1 KGHSH and CDR2 LQKENI. The CDR3 here is CASSPGQATYEQYF. DNA for the CDR3: TGTGCCAGCTCACCTGGACAGGCGACCTACGAGCAGTACTTC.

V usage is TRBV2 and J usage is TRBJ2-7, with a possible D match to TRBD2 (6 bases). This CDR3 has 15 amino acids. Germline CDR1 is SNHLY and CDR2 is FYNNEI. V was clipped by 1 base and J by 2 bases, with 12 bases between them. The CDR3 bases are TGTGCCAGCAGTGAAGGGGCCGGGGGAACCTACGAGCAGTACTTC. It translates to CASSEGAGGTYEQYF.

The chain employs TRBV11-2 and TRBJ2-5; TRBD2 is a possible D gene (6 bases). Trimming stripped 3 bases from V and 5 bases from J, with 19 bases between. Germline CDR1 reads SGHAT; CDR2 reads FQNNGV. The CDR3 sequence is 16 residues long. The chain's CDR3 is CASSLGLAGPSETQYF. Written as DNA, the CDR3 is TGTGCCAGCAGCTTGGGACTGGCGGGGCCCTCTGAGACCCAGTACTTC.

J is TRBJ1-5 and V is TRBV2; TRBD1 matches 8 bases. V dropped 6 bases and J dropped 2; count of bases not matched to a gene: 9. The CDR3 covers 16 residues. Per germline, CDR1 SNHLY and CDR2 FYNNEI. The CDR3 reads CASRPDRVFGNQPQHF. CDR3 DNA sequence: TGTGCCAGCAGACCGGACAGGGTGTTTGGCAATCAGCCCCAGCATTTT.

This clone was counted a single time. The CDR3 sequence: CRGTGFFLWAYGYTF. In nucleotides, the CDR3 is TGTAGGGGGACAGGGTTCTTCTTATGGGCTTATGGCTACACCTTC. J is TRBJ1-2 and V is TRBV27, with 9 bases fitting TRBD1. This CDR3 region has 15 residues. Germline CDR1 MNHEY, CDR2 SMNVEV (reference sequence).

This chain connects TRBV2 to TRBJ2-1, with D tentatively TRBD2 (5 bases). V was trimmed by 2 bases and J by 14 bases, leaving 13 bases between them. The CDR3 consists of 12 residues. Germline CDR1 SNHLY, CDR2 FYNNEI. The CDR3 DNA reads as TGTGCCAGCAGTGAATGGGCTAGCAGTAAGTTCTTC. It specifies CASSEWASSKFF.

The chain recombines TRBV29-1 with TRBJ2-5; D unresolved. This CDR3 is built from 12 residues. Trimming took 5 bases from V and 1 from J, leaving 8 bases between them. Germline lookup yields CDR1 SQVTM and CDR2 ANQGSEA. The CDR3 loop is CSVTRLQETQYF. The DNA for the CDR3 is TGCAGCGTTACACGACTCCAAGAGACCCAGTACTTC.

The V and J genes are TRBV28 and TRBJ2-7; D remains unclear. CDR1 MDHEN and CDR2 SYDVKM come from the germline V gene. With 3 bases removed from V and 6 bases from J, the gap between germline ends came to 9 bases. The length of the CDR3 is 12 residues. The CDR3 coding sequence is TGTGCCAGCAGTTTGGGCATTTCCGAGCAGTACTTC. This translates into CASSLGISEQYF.

In its sample, this clone was seen a few times. The chain recombines TRBV28 with TRBJ2-3; D perhaps matches TRBD1 (5 bases). Germline V gene lookup returns CDR1 MDHEN and CDR2 SYDVKM. Trimming removed 5 bases from V and 8 bases from J, with 11 bases in between. This CDR3 is built from 12 residues. The CDR3 protein is CASSPLRGTQYF. In DNA, the CDR3 is TGTGCCAGCAGTCCCCTAAGGGGTACGCAGTATTTT.